A single sample is the source of the 14 T cell receptor beta chains below, sequenced in a study of CD8+ T cells in alopecia areata. Following extraction, RNA underwent reverse transcription to cDNA, which served as the sequencing template. Some clones are missing from TCRdb's copy, which holds only in-frame ones; the method was immunoSEQ multiplex PCR. The sample includes 210,000 or so clones, just over 65% seen only once; the top ten take more than 1%. Treatment defined: oral pan-JAK inhibitor, 5-10 mg twice daily. Sequencing was performed on CD4+ T cells sorted from blood, taken at approximately week 45, from a patient treated with tofacitinib. The receptors were sampled from a human donor with alopecia areata.

This clone was seen only a few times. V is TRBV4-1 and J is TRBJ1-4, with a possible D match to TRBD1 (5 bases). The length of the CDR3 is 14 residues. Germline V gene lookup returns CDR1 MGHRA and CDR2 YSYEKL. Trimming cost V 2 bases and J 8 bases, with 12 bases left between them. The CDR3 reads CASSQTQGSEKLFF. The CDR3 DNA sequence: TGCGCCAGCAGCCAAACGCAGGGATCCGAAAAACTGTTTTTT.

V usage is TRBV29-1 and J usage is TRBJ2-1; 8 positions match TRBD1. V was pared by 4 bases and J by 6 bases, with 5 bases of the junction left unmatched. Germline CDR1 SQVTM, CDR2 ANQGSEA. CDR3 length: 13 amino acids. This CDR3 reads CSVADRALNEQFF. CDR3 bases: TGCAGCGTTGCGGACAGGGCCCTCAATGAGCAGTTCTTC.

This rearrangement joins TRBV11-3 to TRBJ1-5; no clear D gene. Trimming cost V 5 bases and J 0 bases, with 5 bases left between them. The V gene's germline CDR1 is SGHNT and CDR2 YENEEA. The CDR3 length is 13 residues. The CDR3 nucleotides are TGTGCCAGCAGCCGGGATAGCAATCAGCCCCAGCATTTT. As protein: CASSRDSNQPQHF.

The chain recombines TRBV27 with TRBJ1-5, with D possibly being TRBD1 (5 bases). This CDR3 is built from 15 residues. V lost 3 bases and J 3 bases, leaving 12 bases between the germline ends. Germline CDR1 reads MNHEY; CDR2 reads SMNVEV (reference sequence). The CDR3 sequence is CASSFEGRSNQPQHF. The CDR3, as DNA: TGTGCCAGCAGTTTCGAGGGACGGTCCAATCAGCCCCAGCATTTT.

The chain employs TRBV29-1 and TRBJ2-7, with a weak D call TRBD1 (5 bases). The CDR3 runs 13 residues. Trimming pared 3 bases from V and 2 bases from J, leaving 11 bases between. Germline V lookup: CDR1 SQVTM, CDR2 ANQGSEA. DNA of the CDR3: TGCAGCGTTGAGCAGGGTAAGCCCTACGAGCAGTACTTC. It yields the protein CSVEQGKPYEQYF.

The rearrangement links TRBV7-6 to TRBJ1-2; D possibly corresponds to TRBD1 (5 bases). V lost 2 bases and J 3 bases, leaving 13 bases between the germline ends. The V gene's germline CDR1 is SGHVS and CDR2 FNYEAQ. The CDR3 spans 15 residues. The chain's CDR3 is CASSLMSGTDYGYTF. The CDR3 DNA sequence: TGTGCCAGCAGCTTAATGAGCGGGACGGACTATGGCTACACCTTC.

This clone showed up many times. Different DNA sequences within this sample yield the same CDR3. J is TRBJ2-3 and V is TRBV9; D gene ambiguous. This CDR3 has 12 amino acids. CDR1 and CDR2 from the germline V gene are SGDLS and YYNGEE. With 0 bases removed from V and 5 bases from J, the gap between germline ends came to 4 bases. DNA for the CDR3: TGTGCCAGCAGCGTAGGTGTAGATACGCAGTATTTT. Protein product: CASSVGVDTQYF.

The gene calls are TRBV29-1 and TRBJ1-1; D not certain. The germline gives CDR1 SQVTM, CDR2 ANQGSEA. Trimming removed 3 bases from V and 4 bases from J, with 15 bases in between. This CDR3 is built from 14 residues. The CDR3 nucleotides are TGCAGCGTTGACCACAGTGCGGGAGCCACTGAAGCTTTCTTT. This codes for CSVDHSAGATEAFF. Complete variable domain (other parts from reference TRBV29-1 and TRBJ1-1): SAVISQKPSRDICQRGTSLTIQCQVDSQVTMMFWYRQQPGQSLTLIATANQGSEATYESGFVIDKFPISRPNLTFSTLTVSNMSPEDSSIYLCSVDHSAGATEAFFGQGTRLTVV.

V gene TRBV5-4 combines with J gene TRBJ2-3, with no clear D. Germline loops: CDR1 SGHNT, CDR2 YYREEE (reference sequence). The length of the CDR3 is 12 residues. With 4 bases removed from V and 2 bases from J, the gap between germline ends came to 5 bases. CDR3 loop: CASSTDTDTQYF. In nucleotides, the CDR3 is TGTGCCAGCAGCACCGACACAGATACGCAGTATTTT.

This clone has just a few counts. The gene calls are TRBV29-1 and TRBJ1-2; D call uncertain. Trimming pared 0 bases from V and 8 bases from J, leaving 7 bases between. In germline, CDR1 is SQVTM, CDR2 ANQGSEA. CDR3 length: 11 amino acids. The CDR3 DNA reads as TGCAGCGTTGAAGAGGGCCTCGGCTACACCTTC. It is translated as CSVEEGLGYTF.

The chain employs TRBV7-6 and TRBJ2-1; D remains ambiguous. In germline, CDR1 is SGHVS, CDR2 FNYEAQ. The CDR3 is 16 residues long. V was trimmed by 5 bases and J by 4 bases, leaving 18 bases between them. The CDR3 is CASSDSAPPPYNEQFF. The CDR3 DNA reads as TGTGCCAGCAGCGACTCAGCCCCCCCGCCTTACAATGAGCAGTTCTTC.

This clone was recorded a few times. The chain employs TRBV5-1 and TRBJ2-1, with TRBD2 matching 8 bases. Trimming cost V 1 base and J 5 bases; bases outside gene matches: 5. The germline V gene encodes CDR1 SGHRS and CDR2 YFSETQ. CDR3 length: 15 amino acids. The CDR3 bases are TGCGCCAGCAGCTTGATAGCGGGGTTCAACAATGAGCAGTTCTTC. Protein product: CASSLIAGFNNEQFF.

This clone was observed a few times. The rearrangement joins TRBV4-3 to TRBJ1-6; D perhaps matches TRBD1 (6 bases). The germline CDR1 and CDR2 sequences are LGHNA and YSLEER. V was pared by 5 bases and J by 5 bases, with 13 bases between. The CDR3 has 15 amino acids. Here the CDR3 reads CASSVRRDNNSPLHF. DNA of the CDR3: TGCGCCAGCAGCGTCCGCCGGGACAATAATTCACCCCTCCACTTT.

The rearrangement uses TRBV10-3 and TRBJ1-5; possibly TRBD1 for D (5 bases). The germline CDR1 and CDR2 sequences are ENHRY and SYGVKD. CDR3 length equals 15 residues. Trimming took off 0 bases at V and 8 bases at J, with 14 bases between the two ends. The CDR3 nucleotides read TGTGCCATCAGTGAGTCGGGTAGGGAAGGGGAGCCCCAGCATTTT. The encoded protein is CAISESGREGEPQHF.